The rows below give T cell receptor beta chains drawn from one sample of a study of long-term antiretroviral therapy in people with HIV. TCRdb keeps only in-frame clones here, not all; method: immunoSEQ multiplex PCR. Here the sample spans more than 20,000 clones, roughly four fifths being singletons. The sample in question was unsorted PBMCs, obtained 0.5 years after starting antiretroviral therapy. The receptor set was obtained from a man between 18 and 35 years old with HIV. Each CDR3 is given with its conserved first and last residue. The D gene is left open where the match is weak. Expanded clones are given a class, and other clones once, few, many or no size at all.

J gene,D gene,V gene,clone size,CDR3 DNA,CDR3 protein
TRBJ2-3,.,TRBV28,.,TGTGCCAGCATCACTACAGGATTATCAGATACGCAGTATTTT,CASITTGLSDTQYF
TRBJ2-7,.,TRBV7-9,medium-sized,TGTGCCAGCAGCTTAGTTGGGGACGGTCCTCCTCAGCGGTACTTC,CASSLVGDGPPQRYF
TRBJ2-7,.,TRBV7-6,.,TGTGCCAGCAGCTTAGGTGCGGGACAGCCTTACGAGCAGTACTTC,CASSLGAGQPYEQYF
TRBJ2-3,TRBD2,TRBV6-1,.,TGTGCCAGCAACAGCGGGGGCCCCAGAACAGATACGCAGTATTTT,CASNSGGPRTDTQYF
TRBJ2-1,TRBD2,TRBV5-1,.,TGCGCCAGCAGCTTTAACCCGGGACTAGCGGGAAGAACCAATGAGCAGTTCTTC,CASSFNPGLAGRTNEQFF
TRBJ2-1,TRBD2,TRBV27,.,TGTGCCAGCAGTTCCCCTAGCGGGGGGTGGTATGAGCAGTTCTTC,CASSSPSGGWYEQFF
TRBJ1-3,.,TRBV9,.,TGTGCCAGCAGCGCCCGACAAAGGTCGATCGGAAACACCATATATTTT,CASSARQRSIGNTIYF
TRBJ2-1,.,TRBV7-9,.,TGTGCCAGCAGCCCCCCGGGGTTGGTGGGGAATGAGCAGTTCTTC,CASSPPGLVGNEQFF
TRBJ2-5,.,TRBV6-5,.,TGTGCCAGCAGCCCGACAGTCCAAGAGACCCAGTACTTC,CASSPTVQETQYF
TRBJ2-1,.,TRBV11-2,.,TGTGCCAGCAGCTTAGGGGTACAAACCTACAATGAGCAGTTCTTC,CASSLGVQTYNEQFF
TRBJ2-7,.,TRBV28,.,TGTGCCAGCAGTCTCTACATGAGCTCCTACGAGCAGTACTTC,CASSLYMSSYEQYF
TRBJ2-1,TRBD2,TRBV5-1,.,TGCGCCAGCAGCTTGGCGACTAGCGCCTACTACAATGAGCAGTTCTTC,CASSLATSAYYNEQFF
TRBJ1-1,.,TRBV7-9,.,TGTGCCAGCGGCACAAACTATGAAGCTTTCTTT,CASGTNYEAFF
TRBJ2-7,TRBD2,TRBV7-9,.,TGTGCCAGCAACCTAGCGGGAGGGCCCACCTACGAGCAGTACTTC,CASNLAGGPTYEQYF
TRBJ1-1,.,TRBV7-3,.,TGTGCCAGCAGTCTCGGCAGTCTTTCTGAAGCTTTCTTT,CASSLGSLSEAFF
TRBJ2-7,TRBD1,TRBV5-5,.,TGTGCCATAACCCGGGGACAGGGAGCACACGAGCAGTACTTC,CAITRGQGAHEQYF
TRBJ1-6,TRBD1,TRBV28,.,TGTGCCAGCAGTGTCCGGGACAGGGAAAATTCACCCCTCCACTTT,CASSVRDRENSPLHF
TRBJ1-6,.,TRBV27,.,TGTGCCAGCAGCCTACAAAAGGGGATTTCACCCCTCCACTTT,CASSLQKGISPLHF